Shown below are 25 T cell receptor beta chains from a single sample sequenced in a study of cytomegalovirus exposure and HLA in healthy donors. Use of 60 Vbeta and 13 Jbeta primers characterized the PCR. Produced via immunoSEQ multiplex PCR; TCRdb's table is partial and in-frame only. The sample yields 150,000 to 200,000 clones, around 87% seen once. Sequences were obtained from PBMCs. These receptors came from a woman between 18 and 29 years old in good health and CMV-seronegative.

This clone was seen a handful of times. V and J are TRBV6-4 and TRBJ2-5; the match to TRBD2 covers 7 bases. J was trimmed by 5 bases and V by 5 bases; bases with no gene match: 14. Germline V gene lookup returns CDR1 MRHNA and CDR2 SNTAGT. This CDR3 spans 16 amino acids. The CDR3 bases are TGTGCCAGCAGTCATTCAGCGGCTAGCGGAAGGGAGACCCAGTACTTC. Its translation is CASSHSAASGRETQYF.

The chain carries TRBV6-6 and TRBJ1-1; TRBD1 matches at 9 bases. V was pared by 2 bases and J by 5 bases, with 9 bases of the junction left unmatched. This CDR3 has 16 residues. Germline V gene sequence: CDR1 MNHNY, CDR2 SVGAGI (reference sequence). The CDR3 DNA sequence: TGTGCCAGCAGTTACGGACCGGGACAGGGAGAGACTGAAGCTTTCTTT. It codes for CASSYGPGQGETEAFF.

The gene calls are TRBV19 and TRBJ2-1; 12 bases align to TRBD2. Germline assignment: CDR1 LNHDA and CDR2 SQIVND (reference sequence). The V segment lost 5 bases and the J segment 7 bases; nucleotides outside the gene matches: 12. The CDR3 is made up of 17 amino acids. Written as DNA, the CDR3 is TGTGCCAGTAGTTCCCACTACGGGACTAGCGGGCAGAATGAGCAGTTCTTC. Its translation: CASSSHYGTSGQNEQFF.

This chain links TRBV30 with TRBJ1-6; TRBD1 matches at 10 bases. In germline, CDR1 is GTSNPN, CDR2 SVGIG (reference sequence). V lost 0 bases and J lost 10; bases outside the gene matches: 6. The CDR3 spans 15 residues. The DNA for the CDR3 is TGTGCCTGGAGTGTAGCGGGACAGGGGATCTCACCCCTCCACTTT. It translates to CAWSVAGQGISPLHF.

The chain links TRBV19 to TRBJ2-4; D perhaps matches TRBD2 (6 bases). Germline CDR1 reads LNHDA; CDR2 reads SQIVND (reference sequence). V was cut by 3 bases and J by 0 bases, with 9 bases left in between. The CDR3 is 15 amino acids. The CDR3 DNA follows: TGTGCCAGTAGTATCGCGGGGCGAGCCAAAAACATTCAGTACTTC. Translation gives CASSIAGRAKNIQYF.

CDR3 in DNA: TGTGCCAGCAGCCCCGGACTAGCGGGAGATTCGGATACGCAGTATTTT. Amino acids: CASSPGLAGDSDTQYF. This rearrangement joins TRBV2 to TRBJ2-3; 13 positions agree with TRBD2. The germline V gene encodes CDR1 SNHLY and CDR2 FYNNEI. Trimming removed 6 bases from V and 6 bases from J; junction bases left unmatched: 9. The CDR3 extends over 16 amino acids.

This sequence joins TRBV11-2 and TRBJ2-2; TRBD2 aligns across 7 bases. The germline V gene has CDR1 SGHAT and CDR2 FQNNGV. The trim removed 2 bases at V and 1 base at J, leaving 10 bases unmatched. The CDR3 spans 18 residues. This CDR3 is CASSLKVGQRENTGELFF. For the CDR3, the DNA is TGTGCCAGCAGCTTAAAGGTCGGCCAGCGGGAGAACACCGGGGAGCTGTTTTTT.

The V and J genes are TRBV10-1 and TRBJ2-4; D gene ambiguous. V was cut by 8 bases and J by 0 bases, with 14 bases left in between. From germline, CDR1 is WNHNN and CDR2 SYGVQD (reference sequence). The CDR3 runs 15 residues. In nucleotides, the CDR3 is TGCGCCAGCGGCCAGGTTGAGATAGCCAAAAACATTCAGTACTTC. The encoded protein is CASGQVEIAKNIQYF.

The chain carries TRBV7-2 and TRBJ2-7; 9 bases fit TRBD2. Unmatched junction bases numbered 3, after V lost 3 bases and J lost 3 bases. The CDR3 is made up of 14 amino acids. Germline CDR1 is SGHTA and CDR2 is FQGNSA. Written as DNA, the CDR3 is TGTGCCAGCAGCTTTAGCGGGAGTCTCTACGAGCAGTACTTC. Protein sequence: CASSFSGSLYEQYF.

This chain uses TRBV6-1 with TRBJ1-5; D possibly corresponds to TRBD1 (5 bases). The germline gives CDR1 MNHNS, CDR2 SASEGT. The CDR3 has 16 amino acids. The V gene lost 2 bases and the J gene lost 3 bases, with 14 bases spanning the gap. The CDR3 bases are TGTGCCAGCAGTGAACTTCCCAGGGCCCTCAATCAGCCCCAGCATTTT. It specifies CASSELPRALNQPQHF.

This chain connects TRBV5-5 to TRBJ1-5, with TRBD1 matching 8 bases. V shed 1 base, J shed 1 base, and the junction held 1 base outside the gene matches. The CDR3 extends over 15 amino acids. Germline CDR1 is SGHKS and CDR2 is YYEKEE (reference sequence). The CDR3 loop is CASSLTGGSNQPQHF. CDR3 nucleotides: TGTGCCAGCAGCTTGACAGGGGGAAGCAATCAGCCCCAGCATTTT.

The chain links TRBV19 to TRBJ2-4; 7 bases agree with TRBD1. CDR1 and CDR2 from the germline V gene are LNHDA and SQIVND (reference sequence). V was pared by 9 bases and J by 6 bases, with 8 bases of the junction left unmatched. This CDR3 region has 13 residues. The chain's CDR3 is CASSQGDPNIQYF. The CDR3 region has the DNA TGTGCCAGCTCGCAGGGGGACCCAAACATTCAGTACTTC.

The rearrangement joins TRBV7-2 to TRBJ2-7; D is unresolved. Germline V CDR1 and CDR2: SGHTA, FQGNSA. There are 13 residues in the CDR3. V gave up 0 bases and J gave up 3 bases, with 6 bases separating them. As DNA, the CDR3 is TGTGCCAGCAGCTTAGCGCGTAACTACGAGCAGTACTTC. This gives the protein CASSLARNYEQYF.

The V call is TRBV29-1, the J call TRBJ2-6; 9 nucleotides agree with TRBD1. The J segment lost 2 bases and the V segment lost 7 bases, leaving 6 bases of the junction unmatched. The V gene's germline CDR1 is SQVTM and CDR2 ANQGSEA. The CDR3 totals 15 residues. The CDR3 nucleotides are TGCAGCGCGGGACAGGGAAATACTGGGGCCAACGTCCTGACTTTC. It specifies CSAGQGNTGANVLTF.

This clone has only one observation. This chain connects TRBV19 to TRBJ1-1; 11 nucleotides match TRBD1. This CDR3 has 18 residues. CDR1 and CDR2 (germline): LNHDA, SQIVND (reference sequence). J gave up 1 base and V 4 bases, and 11 bases lay outside the gene matches. In DNA form, the CDR3 reads TGTGCCAGTAGTACATATTCCGGGACAGGGGGAGGGAACACTGAAGCTTTCTTT. Translation gives CASSTYSGTGGGNTEAFF. The variable domain in full, completed from reference TRBV19 and TRBJ1-1, reads DGGITQSPKYLFRKEGQNVTLSCEQNLNHDAMYWYRQDPGQGLRLIYYSQIVNDFQKGDIAEGYSVSREKKESFPLTVTSAQKNPTAFYLCASSTYSGTGGGNTEAFFGQGTRLTVV.

The chain recombines TRBV7-6 with TRBJ2-1; D is undetermined. The CDR3 extends over 16 amino acids. V gave up 2 bases and J gave up 0 bases, with 11 bases separating them. CDR1 is SGHVS and CDR2 is FNYEAQ in the germline V gene. The CDR3 spells CASSLTVPSSYNEQFF. The CDR3 DNA reads as TGTGCCAGCAGCTTAACGGTTCCGAGCTCCTACAATGAGCAGTTCTTC.

The gene calls are TRBV11-2 and TRBJ1-1, with a possible D match to TRBD1 (5 bases). The V end lost 0 bases, the J end lost 0 bases, and 14 bases lay between the germline ends. This CDR3 has 17 amino acids. Germline CDR1 is SGHAT and CDR2 is FQNNGV. CDR3 region: CASSLDRGDGMNTEAFF. The DNA for the CDR3 is TGTGCCAGCAGCTTAGATCGGGGGGATGGAATGAACACTGAAGCTTTCTTT.

The chain recombines TRBV7-2 with TRBJ2-3, with TRBD2 matching over 12 bases. V lost 6 bases to trimming and J lost 6 bases; unmatched junction nucleotides: 10. The CDR3 is 16 amino acids. The V gene's germline CDR1 is SGHTA and CDR2 FQGNSA. As DNA, the CDR3 is TGTGCCAGCAGTCGCGGACTAGCGGGAATTTCGGATACGCAGTATTTT. It codes for CASSRGLAGISDTQYF.

This chain uses TRBV19 with TRBJ2-7; TRBD1 matches at 8 bases. CDR3 size: 15 residues. Unmatched junction bases numbered 4, after V lost 1 base and J lost 2 bases. Germline CDR1 LNHDA, CDR2 SQIVND (reference sequence). The CDR3 loop is CASSIVGQATYEQYF. The CDR3 nucleotides read TGTGCCAGTAGTATAGTGGGACAGGCCACCTACGAGCAGTACTTC.

In regard to this clone: The sample holds other DNA sequences that translate to the same CDR3. The chain recombines TRBV15 with TRBJ2-2; D gene unclear. The CDR3 is 12 amino acids. Germline V gene data show CDR1 as LNHNV and CDR2 as YYDKDF (reference sequence). DNA for the CDR3: TGTGCTACCCTCGAGGCCACCGGGGAGCTGTTTTTT. This codes for CATLEATGELFF. The variable domain in full, with the rest retrieved from reference TRBV15 and TRBJ2-2, is DAMVIQNPRYQVTQFGKPVTLSCSQTLNHNVMYWYQQKSSQAPKLLFHYYDKDFNNEADTPDNFQSRRPNTSFCFLDIRSPGLGDTAMYLCATLEATGELFFGEGSRLTVL.

This clone was seen just once. The chain carries TRBV30 and TRBJ1-5, with D possibly matching TRBD1 (6 bases). CDR3 size: 18 residues. V dropped 0 bases and J dropped 6 bases, with 24 bases sitting between them. From germline, CDR1 is GTSNPN and CDR2 SVGIG (reference sequence). CDR3: CAWSVGGAGQDLRQPQHF. The CDR3 DNA reads as TGTGCCTGGAGTGTTGGGGGGGCAGGTCAGGACTTGCGTCAGCCCCAGCATTTT. Variable domain in full (rest from reference TRBV30 and TRBJ1-5): SQTIHQWPATLVQPVGSPLSLECTVEGTSNPNLYWYRQAAGRGLQLLFYSVGIGQISSEVPQNLSASRPQDRQFILSSKKLLLSDSGFYLCAWSVGGAGQDLRQPQHFGDGTRLSIL.

V usage is TRBV9 and J usage is TRBJ2-5, with 11 nucleotides matching TRBD2. The germline CDR1 and CDR2 sequences are SGDLS and YYNGEE. The CDR3 covers 18 residues. V gave up 0 bases and J gave up 1 base; unmatched junction bases: 8. CDR3 residues: CASSVGLGSGGAQETQYF. In DNA form, the CDR3 reads TGTGCCAGCAGCGTAGGCTTGGGTAGCGGGGGGGCCCAAGAGACCCAGTACTTC.

This clone came up a few times. V is TRBV6-4 and J is TRBJ1-1; D uncertain. V gave up 4 bases and J gave up 4 bases, with 10 bases separating them. This CDR3 is 13 amino acids long. The germline V gene has CDR1 MRHNA and CDR2 SNTAGT. CDR3 DNA: TGTGCCAGCAGTGCCGAGGAAGGCACTGAAGCTTTCTTT. Amino acids: CASSAEEGTEAFF.

This chain joins TRBV7-2 and TRBJ1-1, with 9 bases lining up with TRBD1. The CDR3 runs 16 residues. The germline CDR1 and CDR2 sequences are SGHTA and FQGNSA. V shed 4 bases and J 1 base; nucleotides not matched to a gene: 7. CDR3 sequence reads: CASSSNRGLRNTEAFF. CDR3 DNA: TGTGCCAGCAGCTCTAACAGGGGGCTGAGGAACACTGAAGCTTTCTTT.

The chain joins TRBV2 to TRBJ1-1; 7 bases agree with TRBD1. The CDR3 is made up of 14 amino acids. Germline trimming cut 4 bases from V and 2 bases from J; bases unmatched to any gene: 4. The germline V gene has CDR1 SNHLY and CDR2 FYNNEI. This chain's CDR3 is CASSAGTVNTEAFF. CDR3 coding DNA: TGTGCCAGCAGTGCCGGGACAGTCAACACTGAAGCTTTCTTT. The full variable domain, with the rest looked up from reference TRBV2 and TRBJ1-1, is EPEVTQTPSHQVTQMGQEVILRCVPISNHLYFYWYRQILGQKVEFLVSFYNNEISEKSEIFDDQFSVERPDGSNFTLKIRSTKLEDSAMYFCASSAGTVNTEAFFGQGTRLTVV.